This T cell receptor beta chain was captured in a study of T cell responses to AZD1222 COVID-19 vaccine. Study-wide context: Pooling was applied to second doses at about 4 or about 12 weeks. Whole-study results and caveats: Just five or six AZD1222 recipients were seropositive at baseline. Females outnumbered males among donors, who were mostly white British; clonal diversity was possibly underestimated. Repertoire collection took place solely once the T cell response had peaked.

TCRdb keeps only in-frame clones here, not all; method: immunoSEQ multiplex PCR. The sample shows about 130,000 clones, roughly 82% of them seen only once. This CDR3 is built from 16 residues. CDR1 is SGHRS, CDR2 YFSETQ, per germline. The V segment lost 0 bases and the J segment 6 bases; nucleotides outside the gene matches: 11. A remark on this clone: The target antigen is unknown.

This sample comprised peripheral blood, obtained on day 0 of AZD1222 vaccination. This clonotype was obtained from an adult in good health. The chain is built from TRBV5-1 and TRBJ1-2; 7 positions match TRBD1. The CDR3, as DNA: TGCGCCAGCAGCTTGGCCGTGAGGGGGCGAAAGGATGGCTACACCTTC. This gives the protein CASSLAVRGRKDGYTF.